One and the same sample provided the 9 T cell receptor beta chains below, sequenced in a study of Graves' ophthalmopathy and Graves' hyperthyroidism. The TCR beta CDR3 regions underwent amplification from RNA transcripts. Scientists carried out first-round RT-PCR using HTBI primers and then a second-round multiplex PCR. Each CDR3 protein is one row after TCRdb ran MiXCR on the multiplex PCR reads. The repertoire includes about 1.1 million distinct CDR3 sequences, roughly 35% of them detected once, and over 8.5% sits in the top ten. Sequencing was performed on peripheral blood or thyroid tissue (not recorded which). All receptors derive from an adult man with Graves' hyperthyroidism.

This clonotype was observed at least ten times. The rearrangement links TRBV9 to TRBJ2-5; D not certain. The V end was cut by 3 bases, the J end by 0 bases, with 12 bases between. The CDR3 has 15 amino acids. Germline loops: CDR1 SGDLS, CDR2 YYNGEE. The CDR3 region has the DNA TGTGCCAGCAGCGGGATGGGTCGGGACCAAGAGACCCAGTACTTC. Translating gives CASSGMGRDQETQYF.

CDR3 sequence (DNA): TGTGCCAGCAGTGAATTAGGGGGATACAGCACCGGGGAGCTGTTTTTT. Translating it yields CASSELGGYSTGELFF. The chain combines TRBV6-1 with TRBJ2-2; perhaps TRBD1 as D (6 bases). The CDR3 has 16 residues. Germline CDR1 MNHNS, CDR2 SASEGT. V was shortened by 2 bases and J by 4 bases, with 14 bases between the two germline ends.

This clonotype came up many times. The chain has TRBV7-8 and TRBJ2-7; 15 bases are shared with TRBD2. After removal of 3 bases from V and 0 bases from J, the junction contained 6 bases not matched to a gene. The CDR3 consists of 18 residues. Germline V lookup: CDR1 SGHVS, CDR2 FQNEAQ. The CDR3 DNA follows: TGTGCCAGCAGCTTTAGAGGGACTAGCGGGAGGAGCTCCTACGAGCAGTACTTC. Its translation is CASSFRGTSGRSSYEQYF.

Comments on this clonotype: The missing conserved phenylalanine or tryptophan at the end of this CDR3 makes a read error likely. The DNA is omitted, as the CDR3 cannot be located on it reliably, and the CDR3 follows TCRdb's listing. The chain combines TRBV25-1 with TRBJ1-3. From germline, CDR1 is MGHDK and CDR2 SYGVNS. The CDR3 adds up to 8 amino acids, both ends counted. The CDR3 spells CASSDALI.

The chain couples TRBV12-3 or TRBV12-4 to TRBJ1-5; 7 positions match TRBD1. V was pared by 6 bases and J by 3 bases, with 5 bases of the junction left unmatched. This CDR3 is 14 amino acids long. The DNA for the CDR3 is TGTGCCAGCAGCTATGGACAGGACAATCAGCCCCAGCATTTT. Its protein product is CASSYGQDNQPQHF.

This clonotype appeared many times. The J gene is TRBJ1-1, the V gene TRBV20-1, with D maybe TRBD1 (5 bases). V gave up 3 bases and J gave up 8 bases, with 19 bases separating them. Germline V gene sequence: CDR1 DFQATT, CDR2 SNEGSKA (reference sequence). The CDR3 length is 14 residues. The CDR3 DNA reads TGCAGTGCTAGGCGATTCGGGGCATCGCGAGAAGCTTTCTTT. Translation: CSARRFGASREAFF.

V usage is TRBV2 and J usage is TRBJ2-3; possibly TRBD2 for D (6 bases). Per germline, CDR1 SNHLY and CDR2 FYNNEI. Deletions cut 10 bases from V and 4 bases from J, with 18 bases between. CDR3 size: 14 residues. The CDR3 DNA reads TGTGCCACCAGGCGGACACTAGCTTCAGATACGCAGTATTTT. Its protein is CATRRTLASDTQYF.

This clonotype turned up a few times. The J gene is TRBJ2-5, the V gene TRBV13; TRBD2 matches at 10 bases. The V gene's germline CDR1 is PRHDT and CDR2 FYEKMQ (reference sequence). This CDR3 has 17 residues. V was pared by 0 bases and J by 2 bases, with 6 bases of the junction left unmatched. CDR3 in DNA: TGTGCCAGCAGCTTAGGCGGGGCTAGCGGGGGTCAAGAGACCCAGTACTTC. Its protein product is CASSLGGASGGQETQYF.

This clonotype came up many times. This sequence joins TRBV20-1 and TRBJ2-5; 8 bases agree with TRBD1. CDR1 DFQATT and CDR2 SNEGSKA come from the germline V gene (reference sequence). The ends lost 4 bases at V and 5 bases at J; junction bases unmatched: 6. The length of the CDR3 is 13 residues. Written as DNA, the CDR3 is TGCAGTGCTACGCGGACAGGGATCGAGACCCAGTACTTC. Translation: CSATRTGIETQYF.